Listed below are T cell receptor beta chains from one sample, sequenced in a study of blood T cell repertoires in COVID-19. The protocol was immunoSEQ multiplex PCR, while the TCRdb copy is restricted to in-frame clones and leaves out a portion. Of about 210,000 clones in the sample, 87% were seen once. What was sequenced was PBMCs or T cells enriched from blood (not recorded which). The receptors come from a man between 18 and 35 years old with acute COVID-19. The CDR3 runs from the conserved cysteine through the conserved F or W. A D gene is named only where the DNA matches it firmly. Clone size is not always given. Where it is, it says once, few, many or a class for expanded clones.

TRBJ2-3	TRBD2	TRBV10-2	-	CASGGLAGGPEDTQYF	TGCGCCAGCGGTGGACTAGCGGGAGGGCCAGAGGATACGCAGTATTTT
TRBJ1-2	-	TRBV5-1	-	CASREQTGPYGYTF	TGCGCCAGCAGAGAACAGACAGGCCCCTATGGCTACACCTTC
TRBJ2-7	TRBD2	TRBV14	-	CASSQVGRAYEQYF	TGTGCCAGCAGCCAAGTCGGGAGGGCCTACGAGCAGTACTTC
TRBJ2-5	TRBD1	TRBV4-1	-	CASSQVPGQGEETQYF	TGCGCCAGCAGCCAAGTCCCGGGACAGGGGGAAGAGACCCAGTACTTC
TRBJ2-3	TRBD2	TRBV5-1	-	CASSFVAGGDTQYF	TGCGCCAGCAGCTTTGTAGCGGGAGGAGATACGCAGTATTTT
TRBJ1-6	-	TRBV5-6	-	CASSLTDTRNSPLHF	TGTGCCAGCAGCTTGACGGATACTAGAAATTCACCCCTCCACTTT
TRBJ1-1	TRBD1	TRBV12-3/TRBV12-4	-	CASSDDRGQAFF	TGTGCCAGCAGTGACGACAGGGGCCAAGCTTTCTTT
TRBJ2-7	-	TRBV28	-	CASSLGRAYEQYF	TGTGCCAGCAGTTTGGGCAGAGCCTACGAGCAGTACTTC
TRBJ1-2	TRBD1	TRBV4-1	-	CASSQGTEDLGGYTF	TGCGCCAGCAGCCAGGGGACAGAGGATTTGGGCGGCTACACCTTC
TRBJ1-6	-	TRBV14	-	CASSQELRQPNSPLHF	TGTGCCAGCAGCCAAGAATTGAGACAGCCGAATTCACCCCTCCACTTT
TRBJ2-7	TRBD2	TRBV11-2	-	CASSLVSILAGISYEQYF	TGTGCCAGCAGCTTAGTCTCCATCCTAGCGGGAATATCCTACGAGCAGTACTTC
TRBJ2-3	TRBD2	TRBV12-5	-	CASQLAGGTDTQYF	TGTGCTAGCCAACTAGCGGGAGGCACAGATACGCAGTATTTT
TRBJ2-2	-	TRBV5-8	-	CASSFVGLANTGELFF	TGTGCCAGCAGCTTTGTTGGCCTAGCGAACACCGGGGAGCTGTTTTTT
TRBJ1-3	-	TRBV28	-	CASSLRGGGNTIYF	TGTGCCAGCAGTTTACGGGGAGGTGGAAACACCATATATTTT
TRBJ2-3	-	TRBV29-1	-	CSTEQVDTQYF	TGCAGCACCGAACAGGTAGATACGCAGTATTTT
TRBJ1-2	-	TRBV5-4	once	CASSLETGNYGYTF	TGTGCCAGCAGCTTGGAAACAGGGAACTATGGCTACACCTTC
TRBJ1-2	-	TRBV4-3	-	CASSQAGDYGYTF	TGCGCCAGCAGCCAAGCGGGGGACTATGGCTACACCTTC
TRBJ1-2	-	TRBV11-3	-	CASSLVSRDGYTF	TGTGCCAGCAGCTTAGTGTCCAGGGATGGCTACACCTTC
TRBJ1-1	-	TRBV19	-	CASMGRMNTEAFF	TGTGCCAGTATGGGGAGAATGAACACTGAAGCTTTCTTT
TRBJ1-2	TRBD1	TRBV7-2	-	CASSLETGDRGYTF	TGTGCCAGCAGCTTAGAGACAGGGGACAGAGGCTACACCTTC
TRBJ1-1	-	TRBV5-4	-	CASSKVGVAEAFF	TGTGCCAGCAGTAAAGTTGGAGTAGCTGAAGCTTTCTTT
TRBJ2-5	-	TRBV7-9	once	CASSLVVRVHETQYF	TGTGCCAGCAGCTTAGTTGTGCGGGTTCACGAGACCCAGTACTTC
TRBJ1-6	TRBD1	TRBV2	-	CARRNPGTGDSPLHF	TGTGCCAGAAGGAATCCCGGGACAGGGGATTCACCCCTCCACTTT
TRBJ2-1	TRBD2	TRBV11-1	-	CASSFTSGSSYNEQFF	TGTGCCAGCAGCTTTACTAGCGGGAGCTCCTACAATGAGCAGTTCTTC
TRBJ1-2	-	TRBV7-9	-	CASSFQGGLFYGYTF	TGTGCCAGCAGCTTTCAGGGAGGGCTGTTCTATGGCTACACCTTC
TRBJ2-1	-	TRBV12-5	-	CASGPSDFPNNEQFF	TGTGCTAGTGGTCCCTCGGACTTCCCTAACAATGAGCAGTTCTTC
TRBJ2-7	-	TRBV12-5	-	CASGPGYEQYF	TGTGCTAGTGGCCCGGGCTACGAGCAGTACTTC
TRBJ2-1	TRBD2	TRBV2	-	CAFAGAASGRGYNEQFF	TGTGCCTTTGCGGGAGCGGCTAGCGGGAGAGGGTACAATGAGCAGTTCTTC
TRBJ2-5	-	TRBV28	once	CASSQDRTQYF	TGTGCCAGCAGCCAAGACAGAACCCAGTACTTC
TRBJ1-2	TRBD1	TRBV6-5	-	CASSRNRGEDGYTF	TGTGCCAGCAGTCGAAACAGGGGCGAGGATGGCTACACCTTC
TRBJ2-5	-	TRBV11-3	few	CASSPLGGEETQYF	TGTGCCAGCAGCCCCCTGGGGGGAGAGGAGACCCAGTACTTC
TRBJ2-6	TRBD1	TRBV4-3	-	CASSKDRGNAGANVLTF	TGCGCCAGCAGCAAAGACAGGGGAAATGCTGGGGCCAACGTCCTGACTTTC
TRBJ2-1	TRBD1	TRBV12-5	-	CASDTLPGQAGFF	TGTGCTAGTGATACTCTCCCCGGACAGGCGGGTTTCTTC
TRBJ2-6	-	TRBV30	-	CAWSVYFADNVLTF	TGTGCCTGGAGTGTATACTTTGCGGACAACGTCCTGACTTTC
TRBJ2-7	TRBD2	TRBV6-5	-	CASSGTRGEQYF	TGTGCCAGCTCCGGGACTAGGGGCGAGCAGTACTTC
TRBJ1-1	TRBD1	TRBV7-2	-	CASSSLQGGTEAFF	TGTGCCAGCAGCTCCTTACAGGGGGGCACTGAAGCTTTCTTT
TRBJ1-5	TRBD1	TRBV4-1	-	CASSQGGQGRGQPQHF	TGCGCCAGCAGCCAAGGAGGACAGGGCAGGGGTCAGCCCCAGCATTTT
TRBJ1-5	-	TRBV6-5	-	CASSFKGEGQPQHF	TGTGCCAGCAGTTTCAAGGGGGAAGGTCAGCCCCAGCATTTT
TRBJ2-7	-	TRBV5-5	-	CASSLTGDSHEQYF	TGTGCCAGCAGTTTAACAGGGGACTCCCACGAGCAGTACTTC
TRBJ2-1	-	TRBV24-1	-	CATSDNRELRDEQFF	TGTGCCACCAGTGATAACCGGGAGCTTCGCGATGAGCAGTTCTTC
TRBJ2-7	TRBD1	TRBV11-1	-	CASSPAPGQGVYEQYF	TGTGCCAGCAGTCCGGCCCCGGGACAGGGTGTCTACGAGCAGTACTTC
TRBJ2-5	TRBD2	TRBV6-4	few	CASSALAGEGETQYF	TGTGCCAGCAGTGCGCTAGCGGGCGAGGGGGAGACCCAGTACTTC
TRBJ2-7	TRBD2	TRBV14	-	CASSQDSRLAGEYEQYF	TGTGCCAGCAGCCAAGATTCAAGGCTAGCGGGAGAATACGAGCAGTACTTC
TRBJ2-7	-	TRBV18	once	CASSPRGDYEQYF	TGTGCCAGCTCACCACGGGGGGATTACGAGCAGTACTTC
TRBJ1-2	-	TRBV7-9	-	CASSPPGSNGYTF	TGTGCCAGCAGCCCCCCGGGTTCGAATGGCTACACCTTC
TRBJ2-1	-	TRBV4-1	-	CASSQGSAGAYNEQFF	TGCGCCAGCAGCCAAGGCTCGGCAGGGGCGTACAATGAGCAGTTCTTC
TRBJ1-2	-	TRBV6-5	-	CATGEREAYGYTF	TGTGCCACCGGGGAACGAGAAGCCTATGGCTACACCTTC
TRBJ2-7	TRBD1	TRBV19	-	CASSTGQGYEQYF	TGTGCCAGTAGTACCGGACAGGGGTACGAGCAGTACTTC
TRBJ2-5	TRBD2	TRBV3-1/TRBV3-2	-	CASSLSPGRGETQYF	TGTGCCAGCAGCCTCTCACCGGGGAGGGGAGAGACCCAGTACTTC
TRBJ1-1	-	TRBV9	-	CASSVSGNTEAFF	TGTGCCAGCAGCGTAAGCGGGAACACTGAAGCTTTCTTT
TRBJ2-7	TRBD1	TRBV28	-	CASSLSGQGDHEQYF	TGTGCCAGCAGTTTATCGGGACAGGGTGATCACGAGCAGTACTTC
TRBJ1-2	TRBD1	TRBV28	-	CASSPTGQGGNYGYTF	TGTGCCAGCAGTCCCACCGGACAGGGGGGCAACTATGGCTACACCTTC
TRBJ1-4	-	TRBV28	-	CASVRRVRNEKLFF	TGTGCCAGCGTTCGGAGGGTCAGGAATGAAAAACTGTTTTTT
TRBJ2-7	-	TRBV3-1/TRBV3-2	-	CASSPRQSYEQYF	TGTGCCAGCAGCCCTAGACAGAGCTACGAGCAGTACTTC
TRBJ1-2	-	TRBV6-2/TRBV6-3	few	CASSYDRRRIDGYTF	TGTGCCAGCAGTTACGATAGGCGCAGGATCGATGGCTACACCTTC
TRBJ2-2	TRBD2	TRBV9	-	CASSGITIAGGGANTGELFF	TGTGCCAGCAGCGGAATTACTATAGCGGGAGGGGGTGCGAACACCGGGGAGCTGTTTTTT
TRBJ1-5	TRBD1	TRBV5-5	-	CASSLEGGTQPQHF	TGTGCCAGCAGCTTGGAAGGGGGCACTCAGCCCCAGCATTTT